This TCR beta chain was sequenced for a study of Tregs in tolerant kidney transplant recipients. V was clipped by 5 bases and J by 9 bases; unmatched bases: 12. CDR3 length: 15 amino acids. Germline loops: CDR1 SEHNR, CDR2 FQNEAQ (reference sequence). The table came from immunoSEQ multiplex PCR; TCRdb's copy has only in-frame clones and leaves some out. The sample has tens of thousands of clones, roughly 89% seen once; the top ten hold roughly 4.5%. Sequencing was done on a sample of CD4+ T cells from blood. This chain links TRBV7-9 with TRBJ2-1; 8 bases fit TRBD2. This receptor was identified in a human donor in good health. CDR3 sequence (DNA): TGTGCCAGCAGCCCACTCTCCACTAGCGGTCTTGAGCAGTTCTTC. Amino acids: CASSPLSTSGLEQFF. Complete variable domain (other parts from reference TRBV7-9 and TRBJ2-1): DTGVSQNPRHKITKRGQNVTFRCDPISEHNRLYWYRQTLGQGPEFLTYFQNEAQLEKSRLLSDRFSAERPKGSFSTLEIQRTEQGDSAMYLCASSPLSTSGLEQFFGPGTRLTVL.